The present TCR beta chain was sequenced within a study of blood T cells in healthy people across ages. Study-wide findings and caveats: Roughly linear declines in TCR beta diversity per million T cells occurred with age. The CMV status of each donor remained undetermined, and this could have confounded shifts in expanded clonotypes. PBMC samples, being unsorted, prevented any conclusive comparison of naive and antigen-experienced cells.

A word on this clonotype: What it binds is not known.

A second roughly 6 to 12 cycle PCR used barcoded and J-beta primers. Each cDNA was tagged by a template-switch adaptor containing 12 random nucleotides. In TCRdb, the 5' RACE reads were re-called with MiXCR into one record per CDR3 protein. The table has 1.5 million to 2 million distinct CDR3 sequences, 49% seen once. The CDR3 runs 14 residues. The V end was cut by 0 bases, the J end by 7 bases, with 13 bases between. Germline values: CDR1 SGHTA, CDR2 FQGNSA. The sequence came from a woman in her thirties or forties in good health. Sequencing was performed on blood. The chain is built from TRBV7-2 and TRBJ2-7; TRBD2 might be the D (5 bases). The CDR3, as DNA: TGTGCCAGCAGCTTAGCGTTGGGGAGTGGAGAGCAGTACTTC. Protein: CASSLALGSGEQYF. The entire variable domain, with the rest obtained from reference TRBV7-2 and TRBJ2-7, is as follows: GAGVSQSPSNKVTEKGKDVELRCDPISGHTALYWYRQSLGQGLEFLIYFQGNSAPDKSGLPSDRFSAERTGGSVSTLTIQRTQQEDSAVYLCASSLALGSGEQYFGPGTRLTVT.